This TCR beta chain was recorded in a study of shared clonotypes between healthy human individuals. The repertoire was sequenced with immunoSEQ multiplex PCR; TCRdb's copy has only in-frame clones and lacks some. The data hold approximately 2.5 million clones, with approximately 93% observed a single time. From germline, CDR1 is SGDLS and CDR2 YYNGEE. The CDR3 contains 13 residues. V was pared by 6 bases and J by 3 bases, with 12 bases between. The genes are TRBV9 and TRBJ1-2; D perhaps matches TRBD1 (5 bases). This clonotype was sampled from a young man in good health. Some clones in this sample may be carry-over from other donors' samples. The material sequenced was naive CD4+ T cells from PBMCs. Subset: CD45RA+ positively selected. CDR3 DNA: TGTGCCAGCACTAGGGGTGATGACTATGGCTACACCTTC. Translating gives CASTRGDDYGYTF.